This TCR beta chain was retrieved from a study of blood T cells in healthy people across ages. Ten or more counts support this clonotype. Germline CDR1 and CDR2: SNHLY and FYNNEI. The CDR3 totals 14 residues. The V and J ends lost 3 bases and 4 bases respectively, with 13 bases between them. Then a second PCR, running roughly 7 to 11 cycles, was carried out with a sample-barcoded 5' primer and a J-beta primer mix. From the 5' RACE reads, TCRdb called clonotypes with MiXCR, one entry per CDR3 protein. The table shows fewer than 2,000,000 distinct CDR3 sequences, with about two fifths occurring only once.

Sequencing was performed on blood. The rearrangement joins TRBV2 to TRBJ2-7, with D possibly TRBD2 on 5 matching bases. The origin of this receptor is a human donor in good health. The CDR3 reads CASSDSPRGYEQYF. CDR3 in DNA: TGTGCCAGCAGTGATAGTCCCCGAGGGTACGAGCAGTACTTC.